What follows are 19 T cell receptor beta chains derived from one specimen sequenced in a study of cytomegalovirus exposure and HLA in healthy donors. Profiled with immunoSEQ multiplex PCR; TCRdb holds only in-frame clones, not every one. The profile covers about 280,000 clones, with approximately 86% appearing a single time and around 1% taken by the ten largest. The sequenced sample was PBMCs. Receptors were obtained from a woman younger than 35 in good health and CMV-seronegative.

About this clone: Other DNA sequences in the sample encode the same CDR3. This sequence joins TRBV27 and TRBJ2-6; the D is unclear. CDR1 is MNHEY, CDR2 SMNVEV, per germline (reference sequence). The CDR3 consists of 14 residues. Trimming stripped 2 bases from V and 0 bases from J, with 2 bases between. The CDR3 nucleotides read TGTGCCAGCAGTTTACTCTCTGGGGCCAACGTCCTGACTTTC. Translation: CASSLLSGANVLTF.

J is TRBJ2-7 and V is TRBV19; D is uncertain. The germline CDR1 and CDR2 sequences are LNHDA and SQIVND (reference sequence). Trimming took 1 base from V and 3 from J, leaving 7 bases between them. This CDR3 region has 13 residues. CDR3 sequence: CASSIGPNYEQYF. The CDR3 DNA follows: TGTGCCAGTAGTATAGGGCCCAACTACGAGCAGTACTTC.

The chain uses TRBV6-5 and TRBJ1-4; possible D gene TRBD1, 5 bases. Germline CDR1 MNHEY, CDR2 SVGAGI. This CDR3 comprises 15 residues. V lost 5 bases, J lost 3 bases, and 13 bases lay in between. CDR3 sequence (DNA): TGTGCCAGCAGTATGGCAGGCAGGGCTAATGAAAAACTGTTTTTT. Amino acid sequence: CASSMAGRANEKLFF.

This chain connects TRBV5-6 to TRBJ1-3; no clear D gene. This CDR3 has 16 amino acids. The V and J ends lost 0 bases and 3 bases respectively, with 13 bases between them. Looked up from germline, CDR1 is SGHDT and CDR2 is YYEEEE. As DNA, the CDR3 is TGTGCCAGCAGCTTGGGCACGGGAGTTCGTGGAAACACCATATATTTT. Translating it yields CASSLGTGVRGNTIYF. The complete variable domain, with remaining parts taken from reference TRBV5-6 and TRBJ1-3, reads DAGVTQSPTHLIKTRGQQVTLRCSPKSGHDTVSWYQQALGQGPQFIFQYYEEEERQRGNFPDRFSGHQFPNYSSELNVNALLLGDSALYLCASSLGTGVRGNTIYFGEGSWLTVV.

The DNA for the CDR3 is TGTGCCAGCAGTTACTCGGCTAGCGGGGAGAGCGAGCAGTACTTC. It is translated as CASSYSASGESEQYF. J is TRBJ2-7 and V is TRBV6-5; TRBD2 matches 9 bases. This CDR3 comprises 15 residues. Per germline, CDR1 MNHEY and CDR2 SVGAGI. V was pared by 0 bases and J by 6 bases, with 6 bases of the junction left unmatched.

DNA for the CDR3: TGTGCCAGCAGGAATATGACTTTTAACACAGATACGCAGTATTTT. Translating it yields CASRNMTFNTDTQYF. This chain links TRBV2 with TRBJ2-3; D call uncertain. V gave up 6 bases and J gave up 2 bases, with 15 bases separating them. The CDR3 length is 15 residues. Germline V gene lookup returns CDR1 SNHLY and CDR2 FYNNEI. Complete variable domain (other parts from reference TRBV2 and TRBJ2-3): EPEVTQTPSHQVTQMGQEVILRCVPISNHLYFYWYRQILGQKVEFLVSFYNNEISEKSEIFDDQFSVERPDGSNFTLKIRSTKLEDSAMYFCASRNMTFNTDTQYFGPGTRLTVL.

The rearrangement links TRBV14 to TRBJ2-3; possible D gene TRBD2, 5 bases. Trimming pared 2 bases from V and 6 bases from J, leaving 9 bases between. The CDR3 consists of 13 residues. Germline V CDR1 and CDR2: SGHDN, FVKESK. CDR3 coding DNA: TGTGCCAGCAGCCAAAATTCGGGGGATACGCAGTATTTT. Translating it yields CASSQNSGDTQYF.

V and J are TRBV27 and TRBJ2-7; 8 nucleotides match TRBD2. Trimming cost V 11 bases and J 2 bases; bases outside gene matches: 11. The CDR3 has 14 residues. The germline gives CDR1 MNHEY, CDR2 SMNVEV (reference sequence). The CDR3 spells CAPGASGLTYEQYF. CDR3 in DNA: TGTGCCCCAGGGGCTAGCGGGCTAACCTACGAGCAGTACTTC.

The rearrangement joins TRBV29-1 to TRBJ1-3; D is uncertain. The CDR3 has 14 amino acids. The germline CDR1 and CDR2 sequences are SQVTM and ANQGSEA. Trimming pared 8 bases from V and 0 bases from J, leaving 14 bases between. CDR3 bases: TGCAGCTTTTCAGGTTCCCTCTCTGGAAACACCATATATTTT. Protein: CSFSGSLSGNTIYF.

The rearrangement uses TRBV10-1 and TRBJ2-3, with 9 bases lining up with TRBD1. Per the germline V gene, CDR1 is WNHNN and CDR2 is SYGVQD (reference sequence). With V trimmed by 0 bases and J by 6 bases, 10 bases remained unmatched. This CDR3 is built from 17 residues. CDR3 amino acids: CASSESTWGQGRDTQYF. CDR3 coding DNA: TGCGCCAGCAGTGAGTCGACTTGGGGACAGGGTAGGGATACGCAGTATTTT.

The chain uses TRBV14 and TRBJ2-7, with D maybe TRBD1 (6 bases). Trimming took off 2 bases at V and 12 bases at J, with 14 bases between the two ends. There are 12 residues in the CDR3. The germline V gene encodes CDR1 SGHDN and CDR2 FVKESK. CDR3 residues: CASSQTKTGRYF. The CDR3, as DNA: TGTGCCAGCAGCCAAACGAAGACAGGTCGGTACTTC.

CDR3: CASSVGDGTLSYEQYF. The CDR3 nucleotides are TGTGCCAGCAGCGTAGGAGATGGGACTCTTTCTTACGAGCAGTACTTC. V gene TRBV9 combines with J gene TRBJ2-7; tentative D call: TRBD2 (6 bases). This CDR3 is 16 amino acids long. The germline CDR1 and CDR2 sequences are SGDLS and YYNGEE. V lost 0 bases, J lost 4 bases, and 17 bases lay in between. The complete variable domain, with remaining parts taken from reference TRBV9 and TRBJ2-7, reads DSGVTQTPKHLITATGQRVTLRCSPRSGDLSVYWYQQSLDQGLQFLIQYYNGEERAKGNILERFSAQQFPDLHSELNLSSLELGDSALYFCASSVGDGTLSYEQYFGPGTRLTVT.

This CDR3 reads CASSYATGVPYEQYF. The CDR3 DNA is TGTGCCAGCAGTTACGCGACAGGGGTCCCCTACGAGCAGTACTTC. The chain is built from TRBV6-5 and TRBJ2-7; TRBD1 agrees at 8 bases. The CDR3 loop spans 15 amino acids. From germline, CDR1 is MNHEY and CDR2 SVGAGI. V lost 2 bases, J lost 2 bases, and 5 bases stayed unmatched.

CDR3 DNA: TGTGCCAGCAGCTGGGGACTAGCGGAAGTCGTCGACGAGCAGTACTTC. It translates to CASSWGLAEVVDEQYF. This chain links TRBV5-6 with TRBJ2-7; TRBD2 matches 11 bases. The trim removed 3 bases at V and 5 bases at J, leaving 10 bases unmatched. The CDR3 consists of 16 residues. Germline V gene sequence: CDR1 SGHDT, CDR2 YYEEEE.

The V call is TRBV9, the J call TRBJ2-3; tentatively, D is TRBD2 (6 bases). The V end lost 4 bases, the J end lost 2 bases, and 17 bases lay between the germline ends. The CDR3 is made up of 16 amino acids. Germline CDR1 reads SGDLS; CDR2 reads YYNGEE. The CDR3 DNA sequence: TGTGCCAGCAGCCAACGGGAGCTAGCTAACACAGATACGCAGTATTTT. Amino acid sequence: CASSQRELANTDTQYF.

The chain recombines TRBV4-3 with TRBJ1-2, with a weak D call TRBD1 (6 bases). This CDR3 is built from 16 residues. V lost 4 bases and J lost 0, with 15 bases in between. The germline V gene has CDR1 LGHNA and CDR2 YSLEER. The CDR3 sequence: CASSPAGGRANYGYTF. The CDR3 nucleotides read TGCGCCAGCAGCCCAGCCGGGGGGCGTGCTAACTATGGCTACACCTTC.

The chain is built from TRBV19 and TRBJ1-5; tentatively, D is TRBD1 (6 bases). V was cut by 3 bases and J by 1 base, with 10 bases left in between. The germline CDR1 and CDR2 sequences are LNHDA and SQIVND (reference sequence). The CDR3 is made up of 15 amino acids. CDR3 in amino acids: CASSIPQGSNQPQHF. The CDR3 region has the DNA TGTGCCAGTAGTATCCCCCAGGGGAGCAATCAGCCCCAGCATTTT.

The chain's CDR3 is CASSTTSGGPWETQYF. The DNA of the CDR3 is TGTGCCAGCAGTACGACTAGCGGGGGGCCGTGGGAGACCCAGTACTTC. The chain has TRBV9 and TRBJ2-5, with 13 bases aligning to TRBD2. The CDR3 loop spans 16 amino acids. Germline CDR1 reads SGDLS; CDR2 reads YYNGEE. Unmatched junction bases numbered 9, after V lost 5 bases and J lost 5 bases.

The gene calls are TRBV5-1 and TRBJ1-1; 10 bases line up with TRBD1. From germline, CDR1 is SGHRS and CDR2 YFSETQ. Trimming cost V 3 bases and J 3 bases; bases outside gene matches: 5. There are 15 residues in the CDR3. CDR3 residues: CASSSYGTGDTEAFF. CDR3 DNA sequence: TGCGCCAGCAGCTCCTATGGGACAGGGGACACTGAAGCTTTCTTT.